This TCR beta chain was captured in a study of cytomegalovirus exposure and HLA in healthy donors. Study context: Among approximately 390 genotyped donors, roughly 81% fell in the Caucasian-associated ancestry cluster.

A word on this clone: Antigen unknown.

Findings and caveats of the study: The study designated 164 TCR beta chains cytomegalovirus-associated. Most of the CMV-associated TCR beta chains (in a later analysis) appeared to be HLA-restricted. TRBV6-2, TRBV6-3 and some other V segments were excluded as indistinguishable.

Primers for the PCR totalled 60 Vbeta and 13 Jbeta. Assay used: immunoSEQ multiplex PCR; TCRdb lists only in-frame clones, some missing. Here the sample spans 150,000 or so clones, around 77% being singletons. V was pared by 3 bases and J by 8 bases, with 3 bases of the junction left unmatched. The CDR3 consists of 13 residues. Germline CDR1 is SGHRS and CDR2 is YFSETQ. The receptor was derived from a man aged 35-49 years in good health and CMV-seronegative. The specimen was PBMCs. This rearrangement joins TRBV5-1 to TRBJ2-4, with TRBD1 matching over 9 bases. CDR3: CASSSGQGDIQYF. As DNA, the CDR3 is TGCGCCAGCAGCTCGGGACAGGGTGACATTCAGTACTTC.